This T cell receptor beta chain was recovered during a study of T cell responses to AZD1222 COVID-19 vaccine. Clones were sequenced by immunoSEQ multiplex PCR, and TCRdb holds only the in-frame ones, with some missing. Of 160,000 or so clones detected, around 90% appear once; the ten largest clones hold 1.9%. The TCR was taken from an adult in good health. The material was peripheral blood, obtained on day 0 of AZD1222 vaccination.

CDR3 sequence reads: CASSEASPGNYGYTF. The CDR3 coding sequence is TGCGCCAGCAGCGAAGCGTCGCCTGGCAACTATGGCTACACCTTC. The J gene is TRBJ1-2, the V gene TRBV4-1; D gene unclear. CDR3 size: 15 residues. Germline V gene lookup returns CDR1 MGHRA and CDR2 YSYEKL. Trimming shortened V by 5 bases and J by 2 bases, and 15 bases separated the two germline ends.